The TCR beta chain described here comes from a study of vaccination and CD4 T cells after COVID-19. About the study: Researchers treated control cultures with a CEFX pool, an HIV-1 Nef pool, or no peptide.

Cultured CD4+ T-cell DNA underwent Oncomine TCR Beta short-read sequencing. Genomic DNA extraction was carried out from cultured CD4+ T cells. From the PCR reads, TCRdb called clonotypes with MiXCR, one entry per CDR3 protein. The sample has about 11,000 distinct CDR3 sequences; 65% to 80% are singletons. This clonotype was detected once. No antigen is known for it. V lost 4 bases, J lost 2 bases, and 12 bases lay in between. This CDR3 comprises 14 residues. The V gene's germline CDR1 is MDHEN and CDR2 SYDVKM. Specified treatment: roughly 11-day PBMC culture with coronavirus spike peptide pools or control peptides (ViraFEST assay).

This TCR was recovered from a human donor who had recovered from COVID-19. The material sequenced was CD4+ T cells from blood, cultured in vitro. The V call is TRBV28, the J call TRBJ2-7; the D is unclear. Here the CDR3 DNA reads TGTGCCAGCAGTTCCCAGGCACCCCCCTACGAGCAGTACTTC. It encodes CASSSQAPPYEQYF. The full variable domain, completed using reference TRBV28 and TRBJ2-7, is DVKVTQSSRYLVKRTGEKVFLECVQDMDHENMFWYRQDPGLGLRLIYFSYDVKMKEKGDIPEGYSVSREKKERFSLILESASTNQTSMYLCASSSQAPPYEQYFGPGTRLTVT.